This T cell receptor beta chain was documented in a study of tumor-infiltrating lymphocytes in primary liver carcinoma. The V gene lost 6 bases and the J gene lost 1 base, with 12 bases spanning the gap. This CDR3 region has 14 residues. Germline CDR1 and CDR2: SEHNR and FQNEAQ (reference sequence). A primer matching the constant region was used to make TCR beta cDNA from approximately 500 ng of total RNA. For TCR beta, libraries were produced by three nested multiplex PCR rounds using slightly modified ARM-PCR. TRBV1-TRBV30 forward primers paired with a C-beta reverse primer drove the first two PCR rounds, roughly 10 cycles each. A single record per CDR3 protein comes from TCRdb applying MiXCR to the multiplex PCR reads. The sample has under 200,000 distinct CDR3 sequences; approximately 80% are singletons. Co-extraction of RNA and DNA was performed on about 19-32 mg of unsorted bulk tissue. Patients in the cohort were treatment-naive and living with chronic HBV infection.

The sequencing input was tumor tissue from primary liver carcinoma. This chain uses TRBV7-9 with TRBJ2-5; D is possibly TRBD2 (6 bases). This receptor was taken from a man aged 35-49 years with primary liver carcinoma and hepatitis B virus infection. The CDR3 DNA sequence: TGTGCCAGCAGTTCGGGAGTAGTCCAAGAGACCCAGTACTTC. Protein: CASSSGVVQETQYF.